The clone carrying this TCR beta chain was counted once. The ends lost 3 bases at V and 9 bases at J; junction bases unmatched: 2. The CDR3 is 14 residues long. CDR1 is SGHDN, CDR2 FVKESK, per germline. TCRdb called the RT-PCR reads again in MiXCR, with one record for every CDR3 protein. The sample yields some 880,000 distinct CDR3 sequences, roughly 18% seen once. This entry comes from a study of patients and donors after allogeneic stem cell transplantation. The sequence came from a human donor who was either an allogeneic HSCT recipient or a stem cell or donor lymphocyte infusion donor (not recorded which). It is not recorded whose cells these are; they may come from a transplant donor. The chain couples TRBV14 to TRBJ1-6; 10 bases match TRBD1. Source material: blood, either unsorted or a sorted T cell fraction (not recorded which). The CDR3: CASSHRTGGSPLHF. The CDR3, as DNA: TGTGCCAGCAGCCACAGGACAGGGGGTTCACCCCTCCACTTT. The complete variable domain, with remaining parts taken from reference TRBV14 and TRBJ1-6, reads EAGVTQFPSHSVIEKGQTVTLRCDPISGHDNLYWYRRVMGKEIKFLLHFVKESKQDESGMPNNRFLAERTGGTYSTLKVQPAELEDSGVYFCASSHRTGGSPLHFGNGTRLTVT.